Listed here are 19 T cell receptor beta chains from one sample, sequenced in a study of cytomegalovirus exposure and HLA in healthy donors. 13 Jbeta primers and 60 Vbeta primers were used for the PCR. The data were produced by immunoSEQ multiplex PCR, yet TCRdb's version contains in-frame clones alone and is incomplete. The table records 150,000 to 200,000 clones, 82% of them present only once. Sequences were obtained from PBMCs. These receptors were collected from a woman in her fifties or sixties in good health and CMV-seropositive.

The chain has TRBV5-1 and TRBJ2-1; possibly TRBD2 for D (6 bases). CDR3 length: 13 amino acids. The germline V gene has CDR1 SGHRS and CDR2 YFSETQ. V was clipped by 4 bases and J by 5 bases, with 10 bases between them. The CDR3 nucleotides read TGCGCCAGCAGCAGGGACTTCAACAATGAGCAGTTCTTC. Translation: CASSRDFNNEQFF.

CDR3 nucleotide sequence: TGTGCCAGCAGTCAGCGACAGGGGGGAGGCAATGAGCAGTTCTTC. Translation: CASSQRQGGGNEQFF. V is TRBV6-5 and J is TRBJ2-1; TRBD1 aligns across 9 bases. Losses at the gene ends were 5 bases for V and 6 bases for J; bases not matched to a gene: 8. The germline V gene has CDR1 MNHEY and CDR2 SVGAGI. The CDR3 is 15 residues long.

The CDR3, as DNA: TGTGCCAGCAGTTATAACCGGGACAGGGTGCTAGAGACCCAGTACTTC. Translation: CASSYNRDRVLETQYF. The rearrangement links TRBV28 to TRBJ2-5, with TRBD1 matching 9 bases. Per germline, CDR1 MDHEN and CDR2 SYDVKM. This CDR3 region has 16 residues. J was trimmed by 4 bases and V by 4 bases; bases with no gene match: 10.

The chain is built from TRBV6-1 and TRBJ1-5; the match to TRBD1 covers 7 bases. CDR3 length equals 14 residues. Losses at the gene ends were 4 bases for V and 5 bases for J; bases not matched to a gene: 5. In germline, CDR1 is MNHNS, CDR2 SASEGT. The CDR3 DNA reads TGTGCCAGCAGTGCTGACAGGGTCGATCAGCCCCAGCATTTT. It is translated as CASSADRVDQPQHF.

V is TRBV6-6 and J is TRBJ2-1; 11 bases match TRBD1. The CDR3 has 14 residues. The V gene end was trimmed by 6 bases and the J gene end by 5 bases; junction bases not matched to a gene: 3. Germline V gene sequence: CDR1 MNHNY, CDR2 SVGAGI (reference sequence). The DNA of the CDR3 is TGTGCCAGCAGCGGGACAGGGGGGAACAATGAGCAGTTCTTC. Its translation is CASSGTGGNNEQFF.

Concerning this clone: Other DNA sequences in the same sample also yield this CDR3. V gene TRBV7-3 combines with J gene TRBJ1-1; D call uncertain. From germline, CDR1 is SGHTA and CDR2 FQGTGA. V was trimmed by 2 bases and J by 6 bases, leaving 10 bases between them. CDR3 length equals 13 residues. The CDR3 DNA sequence: TGTGCCAGCAGCTTAGGAGGGAGGGCTGAAGCTTTCTTT. Residues: CASSLGGRAEAFF.

V usage is TRBV6-5 and J usage is TRBJ2-6; the D gene is possibly TRBD2 (5 bases). The CDR3 is 14 amino acids. The germline CDR1 and CDR2 sequences are MNHEY and SVGAGI. Trimming shortened V by 5 bases and J by 3 bases, and 8 bases separated the two germline ends. CDR3 nucleotide sequence: TGTGCCAGCAGTCAGGCGGGTGGGGCCAACGTCCTGACTTTC. Protein: CASSQAGGANVLTF.

This clone was observed a handful of times. The rearrangement links TRBV30 to TRBJ2-7, with 8 positions matching TRBD1. CDR1 and CDR2 (germline): GTSNPN, SVGIG (reference sequence). This CDR3 comprises 13 residues. This chain's CDR3 is CVGRTGFPYEQYF. CDR3 coding DNA: TGTGTTGGACGGACAGGGTTTCCCTACGAGCAGTACTTC.

This clone was seen once. V is TRBV18 and J is TRBJ2-2; 11 bases align to TRBD2. The germline gives CDR1 KGHSH, CDR2 LQKENI. The trim removed 3 bases at V and 3 bases at J, leaving 0 bases unmatched. The length of the CDR3 is 15 residues. The CDR3 is CASSPGLADTGELFF. The CDR3 DNA reads as TGTGCCAGCTCACCGGGACTAGCGGACACCGGGGAGCTGTTTTTT.

This sequence joins TRBV5-1 and TRBJ2-3, with 11 bases matching TRBD2. The CDR3 totals 15 residues. The germline gives CDR1 SGHRS, CDR2 YFSETQ. V shed 2 bases and J 3 bases; nucleotides not matched to a gene: 2. The DNA of the CDR3 is TGCGCCAGCAGCTTCTTAGCGGGGGGGACAGATACGCAGTATTTT. It codes for CASSFLAGGTDTQYF. Combining the CDR3 with reference TRBV5-1 and TRBJ2-3 gives the whole variable domain KAGVTQTPRYLIKTRGQQVTLSCSPISGHRSVSWYQQTPGQGLQFLFEYFSETQRNKGNFPGRFSGRQFSNSRSEMNVSTLELGDSALYLCASSFLAGGTDTQYFGPGTRLTVL.

The J gene is TRBJ2-1, the V gene TRBV2; TRBD2 matches at 7 bases. V shed 4 bases, J shed 8 bases, and the junction held 8 bases outside the gene matches. Germline CDR1 SNHLY, CDR2 FYNNEI. The CDR3 length is 14 residues. The CDR3 loop reads CASSVGLAGDEQFF. The DNA of the CDR3 is TGTGCCAGCAGTGTCGGGTTAGCGGGCGATGAGCAGTTCTTC.

The chain is built from TRBV5-1 and TRBJ2-2; 9 nucleotides agree with TRBD1. Trimming cost V 5 bases and J 5 bases; bases outside gene matches: 4. The CDR3 consists of 14 residues. Germline V gene data show CDR1 as SGHRS and CDR2 as YFSETQ. In DNA, the CDR3 is TGCGCCAGCAGGTCCGGGACAGGGACCGGGGAGCTGTTTTTT. Protein product: CASRSGTGTGELFF. Full variable domain (rest looked up from reference TRBV5-1 and TRBJ2-2): KAGVTQTPRYLIKTRGQQVTLSCSPISGHRSVSWYQQTPGQGLQFLFEYFSETQRNKGNFPGRFSGRQFSNSRSEMNVSTLELGDSALYLCASRSGTGTGELFFGEGSRLTVL.

The chain joins TRBV2 to TRBJ2-1, with 8 bases that match TRBD2. Trimming took 1 base from V and 2 from J; bases not matched to a gene: 4. Germline V CDR1 and CDR2: SNHLY, FYNNEI. CDR3 length: 16 amino acids. CDR3 loop: CASSEVAAGAYNEQFF. In nucleotides, the CDR3 is TGTGCCAGCAGTGAAGTGGCAGCGGGAGCCTACAATGAGCAGTTCTTC.

The gene calls are TRBV11-3 and TRBJ2-1; weak D call: TRBD2 (6 bases). Looked up from germline, CDR1 is SGHNT and CDR2 is YENEEA. CDR3 length: 17 residues. V shed 5 bases and J shed 5 bases, with 22 bases lying between them. CDR3 sequence (DNA): TGTGCCAGCAGCCGCGGAGGTACTAGCAGCAAAGACAATGAGCAGTTCTTC. Its translation: CASSRGGTSSKDNEQFF.

The rearrangement uses TRBV7-2 and TRBJ1-1; 10 bases align to TRBD1. The CDR3 is 14 residues long. Losses at the gene ends were 5 bases for V and 5 bases for J; bases not matched to a gene: 5. The germline CDR1 and CDR2 sequences are SGHTA and FQGNSA. CDR3 sequence: CASSRTGGGTEAFF. The CDR3 DNA follows: TGTGCCAGCAGCCGGACAGGGGGTGGAACTGAAGCTTTCTTT.

This clone has a handful of counts. V gene TRBV2 combines with J gene TRBJ2-1; possibly TRBD2 for D (6 bases). This CDR3 contains 15 residues. CDR1 SNHLY and CDR2 FYNNEI come from the germline V gene. The V and J ends lost 2 bases and 13 bases respectively, with 21 bases between them. For the CDR3, the DNA is TGTGCCAGCAGTGAACAGGAGGTTAGCGGAGTCGGCCAGTTCTTC. It is translated as CASSEQEVSGVGQFF.

In this sample, this clone turned up once. The rearrangement joins TRBV18 to TRBJ2-7; TRBD1 agrees at 10 bases. The germline V gene has CDR1 KGHSH and CDR2 LQKENI. CDR3 length equals 15 residues. J lost 5 bases, V lost 3 bases, and 7 bases had no gene match. Here the CDR3 DNA reads TGTGCCAGCTCACCGTATCGGGACAGGGGCAACGAGCAGTACTTC. Its protein is CASSPYRDRGNEQYF. Variable domain in full (rest from reference TRBV18 and TRBJ2-7): NAGVMQNPRHLVRRRGQEARLRCSPMKGHSHVYWYRQLPEEGLKFMVYLQKENIIDESGMPKERFSAEFPKEGPSILRIQQVVRGDSAAYFCASSPYRDRGNEQYFGPGTRLTVT.

The rearrangement uses TRBV6-1 and TRBJ2-7, with 12 nucleotides matching TRBD2. The germline V gene has CDR1 MNHNS and CDR2 SASEGT. The CDR3 runs 15 residues. V shed 6 bases and J 0 bases; nucleotides not matched to a gene: 3. The CDR3 reads CASRVTSGGSYEQYF. The CDR3 DNA sequence: TGTGCCAGCAGGGTGACTAGCGGGGGCTCCTACGAGCAGTACTTC.

This rearrangement joins TRBV27 to TRBJ1-1; 7 bases agree with TRBD1. V lost 2 bases and J lost 7; bases outside the gene matches: 4. CDR1 is MNHEY, CDR2 SMNVEV, per germline (reference sequence). The CDR3 length is 13 residues. Here the CDR3 reads CASSLQTGLEAFF. DNA for the CDR3: TGTGCCAGCAGTTTACAGACAGGGCTTGAAGCTTTCTTT.